These T cell receptor beta chains were read from a single sample in a study of human T cells and chemical hapten exposure. One entry per CDR3 protein results from TCRdb running MiXCR on the RACE reads. Of 280,000 or so distinct CDR3 sequences listed, just under 8% are singletons. Material: whole blood, obtained in connection with sensitization to the hapten diphenylcyclopropenone (DPC). The receptors here all came from a man aged 18 to 29 with alopecia areata. Some clones in this sample may be carry-over from other donors' samples. The CDR3 runs from the conserved cysteine through the conserved F or W. The D gene is left open where the match is weak. Not every row has a clone size; where given, it reads once, few, many or a size class.

v_call,d_call,clone_size,j_call,cdr3_nt,cdr3_aa
TRBV7-9,TRBD2,few,TRBJ2-3,TGTGCCAGCAGCTTACTCGGACTAGCGAAGTCAGATACGCAGTATTTT,CASSLLGLAKSDTQYF
TRBV20-1,.,few,TRBJ1-5,TGCAGTGCTGGCACCTATCGAGATCAGCCCCAGCATTTT,CSAGTYRDQPQHF
TRBV5-1,TRBD2,.,TRBJ2-1,TGCGCCAGCAGCTTGGTAGCTAGCGGAGACAATGAGCAGTTCTTC,CASSLVASGDNEQFF
TRBV12-3/TRBV12-4,.,many,TRBJ1-1,TGTGCCAGCAGTGTGGGACGGGTCACTGAAGCTTTCTTT,CASSVGRVTEAFF
TRBV25-1,.,.,TRBJ2-4,TGTGCCAGCAGCCCCAGGGACCAACCTAGGCACATTCAGTACTTC,CASSPRDQPRHIQYF
TRBV7-2,.,few,TRBJ1-6,TGTGCCAGCAGCCCCGGGAACAATTCACCCCTCCACTTT,CASSPGNNSPLHF
TRBV9,.,.,TRBJ1-2,TGTGCCAGCAGCGTCGATCCGGCAGGATCGGCCTATGGCTACACCTTC,CASSVDPAGSAYGYTF
TRBV6-1,TRBD1,few,TRBJ2-1,TGTGCCAGCAGTCCCGGGACAGGGGACGATGAGCAGTTCTTC,CASSPGTGDDEQFF
TRBV27,TRBD1,many,TRBJ1-6,TGTGCCAGCAGTTTAGAGGGGGCGAGCAATTCACCCCTCCACTTT,CASSLEGASNSPLHF
TRBV9,.,.,TRBJ2-2,TGTGCCAGCTCCTCGGGTCTAGCGACCGGGGAGCTGTTTTTT,CASSSGLATGELFF
TRBV9,.,few,TRBJ2-7,TGTGCCAGCAGCGTAGGAGGGGCGTTAGCGGTGTACGAGCAGTACTTC,CASSVGGALAVYEQYF
TRBV5-1,.,many,TRBJ1-5,TGCGCCAGCAGCTTGGCCAGGACAGAGGGAGGAGAGCCCCAGCATTTT,CASSLARTEGGEPQHF
TRBV13,.,.,TRBJ1-1,TGTGCCAGCAGCTCCGCTCGGAACACTGAAGCTTTCTTT,CASSSARNTEAFF
TRBV5-4,.,.,TRBJ1-2,TGTGCCAGCAGCTTGACGACAGGCCCCTATGGCTACACCTTC,CASSLTTGPYGYTF
TRBV5-5,.,.,TRBJ2-3,TGTGCCAGCAGTGTGGACGGTATTAGCACAGATACGCAGTATTTT,CASSVDGISTDTQYF
TRBV10-3,TRBD1,.,TRBJ2-7,TGTGCCATCAGTGAGACAGGGGGAATCTACGAGCAGTACTTC,CAISETGGIYEQYF
TRBV3-1,TRBD1,few,TRBJ1-1,TGTGCCAGCAGCCAAGAGGAGGAGACAGGGTGGGACACTGAAGCTTTCTTT,CASSQEEETGWDTEAFF
TRBV20-1,.,.,TRBJ2-7,TGCAGTGCAGTGTCCAGGGGAACCACCTACGAGCAGTACTTC,CSAVSRGTTYEQYF
TRBV11-2,TRBD2,few,TRBJ2-7,TGTGCCAGCAGCTTAGTGTCTAGCGGGGGGTACGAGCAGTACTTC,CASSLVSSGGYEQYF
TRBV11-2,.,many,TRBJ2-5,TGTGCCAGCAGCTCTAATAGAATTCGCCAGGGAGTCCAAGAGACCCAGTACTTC,CASSSNRIRQGVQETQYF
TRBV28,TRBD1,few,TRBJ1-2,TGTGCCAGCACGGTTATTTTCGGACAGGGGAGGAATGGCTACACCTTC,CASTVIFGQGRNGYTF
TRBV7-2,.,many,TRBJ1-1,TGTGCCAGCACCGGACGGGAAAACACTGAAGCTTTCTTT,CASTGRENTEAFF
TRBV6-5,.,.,TRBJ1-1,TGTGCCAGCAGTTACCCAACTACAGGAAACACTGAAGCTTTCTTT,CASSYPTTGNTEAFF
TRBV3-1,.,once,TRBJ1-2,TGTGCCAGCAGCCCCAGCGCTAACTATGGCTACACCTTC,CASSPSANYGYTF
TRBV19,.,.,TRBJ1-2,TGTGCCAGTAGTGGAGTGATGGACCCGGCATATAACTATGGCTACACCTTC,CASSGVMDPAYNYGYTF
TRBV5-1,.,many,TRBJ1-2,TGCGCCAGCAGCTTGGGCAGCCCTAACTATGGCTACACCTTC,CASSLGSPNYGYTF
TRBV7-2,.,many,TRBJ2-5,TGTGCCAGCAGCTTAGAGAGCGGAACCACCGGAGAGACCCAGTACTTC,CASSLESGTTGETQYF
TRBV12-3/TRBV12-4,TRBD1,.,TRBJ1-1,TGTGCCAGCACCCCAGGGGGCTCGAACACTGAAGCTTTCTTT,CASTPGGSNTEAFF
TRBV4-1,TRBD1,few,TRBJ2-7,TGCGCCAGCAGCCAACCGGGACAGGGAAAATACGAGCAGTACTTC,CASSQPGQGKYEQYF
TRBV12-3/TRBV12-4,TRBD2,.,TRBJ2-5,TGTGCCAGCAGTTCTCCGGGACTAGCGGGGGCGGACGAGACCCAGTACTTC,CASSSPGLAGADETQYF
TRBV12-3/TRBV12-4,.,few,TRBJ2-3,TGTGCCAGCAGTTTGAACGGGATCCGCACAGATACGCAGTATTTT,CASSLNGIRTDTQYF
TRBV11-3,.,few,TRBJ2-1,TGTGCCAGCAGCTTACATGGCGGAGGTGCAAATGAGCAGTTCTTC,CASSLHGGGANEQFF